This T cell receptor (beta chain) was obtained from a study of CD8+CD57+ T cells in acquired aplastic anemia. CDR3 size: 14 residues. CDR1 is SGHTA and CDR2 is FQGNSA in the germline V gene. Details on this clonotype: One end of the junction fails to match germline, which may point to a read error.

Profiling that covered TCR beta VDJ and CDR3 relied on genomic DNA as its template. TCRdb itself ran the reads through MiXCR, one entry per CDR3 protein. Here the sample spans roughly 190,000 distinct CDR3 sequences, less than 65% being singletons. The chain has TRBV7-2 and TRBJ2-2; D is possibly TRBD1 or TRBD2 (6 bases each). The sequenced sample was sorted CD4+, CD8+, or CD8+CD57+ T cells (not recorded which) from PBMCs. This TCR came from a human donor in good health, serving as a control. In DNA, the CDR3 is TGTGTCAGCAGCTTTTGGGGGGCTACCGGGGAGCTGTTTTTT. Amino acids: CVSSFWGATGELFF. The full variable domain, with the rest looked up from reference TRBV7-2 and TRBJ2-2, is GAGVSQSPSNKVTEKGKDVELRCDPISGHTALYWYRQSLGQGLEFLIYFQGNSAPDKSGLPSDRFSAERTGGSVSTLTIQRTQQEDSAVYLCVSSFWGATGELFFGEGSRLTVL.